This TCR beta chain was obtained from a study of beta chain features in type 1 diabetes. CD4+ naive, central memory, regulatory and stem cell-like memory cells were sorted via CD45RO/CCR7/CD25/CD127/CD95/CD27. Details on this clone: Its specificity is not known.

Since all of the isolated RNA was reverse transcribed, expressed TCRB transcripts were what got sequenced. Only in-frame clones appear in the TCRdb table, and some are missing; sequencing was by immunoSEQ multiplex PCR. Of about 340,000 clones detected, about 13% appear once; the ten largest clones hold around 0.016%. Findings and caveats of the study: When Type 1 diabetes patients were examined, their TCRB CDR3s proved moderately but significantly shorter in all four CD4+ subsets.

The V gene's germline CDR1 is SNHLY and CDR2 FYNNEI. The J segment lost 6 bases and the V segment lost 6 bases, leaving 8 bases of the junction unmatched. The CDR3 contains 14 residues. Sequenced material: naive CD4+ T cells from blood. V and J are TRBV2 and TRBJ1-5; TRBD1 matches at 7 bases. The receptor was derived from a young woman with type 1 diabetes. This chain's CDR3 is CASRADRERQPQHF. CDR3 nucleotide sequence: TGTGCCAGCAGGGCTGACAGGGAACGTCAGCCCCAGCATTTT.